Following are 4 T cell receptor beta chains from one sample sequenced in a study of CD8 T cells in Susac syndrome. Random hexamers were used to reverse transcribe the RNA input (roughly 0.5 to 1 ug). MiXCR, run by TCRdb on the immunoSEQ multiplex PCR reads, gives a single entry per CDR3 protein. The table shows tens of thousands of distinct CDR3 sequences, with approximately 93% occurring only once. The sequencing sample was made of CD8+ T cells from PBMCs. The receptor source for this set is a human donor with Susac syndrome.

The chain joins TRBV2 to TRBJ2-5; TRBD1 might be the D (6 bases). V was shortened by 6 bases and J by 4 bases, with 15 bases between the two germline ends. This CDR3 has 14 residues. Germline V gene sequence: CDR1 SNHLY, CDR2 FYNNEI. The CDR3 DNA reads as TGTGCCAGCAGCCGGGACATGGAAGGAGAGACCCAGTACTTC. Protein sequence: CASSRDMEGETQYF.

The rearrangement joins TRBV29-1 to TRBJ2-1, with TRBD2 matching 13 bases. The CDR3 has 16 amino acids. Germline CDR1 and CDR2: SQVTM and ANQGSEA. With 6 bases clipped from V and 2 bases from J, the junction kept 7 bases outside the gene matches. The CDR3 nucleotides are TGCAGCGTGGGAGGACTAGCGGGGGAGACCTACAATGAGCAGTTCTTC. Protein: CSVGGLAGETYNEQFF.

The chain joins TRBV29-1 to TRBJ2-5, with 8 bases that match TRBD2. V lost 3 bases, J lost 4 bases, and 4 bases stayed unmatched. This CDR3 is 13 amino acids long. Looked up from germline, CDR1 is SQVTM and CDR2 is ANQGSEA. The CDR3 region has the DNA TGCAGCGTTGAGGTCCTAGCGGGAGAGACCCAGTACTTC. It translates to CSVEVLAGETQYF.

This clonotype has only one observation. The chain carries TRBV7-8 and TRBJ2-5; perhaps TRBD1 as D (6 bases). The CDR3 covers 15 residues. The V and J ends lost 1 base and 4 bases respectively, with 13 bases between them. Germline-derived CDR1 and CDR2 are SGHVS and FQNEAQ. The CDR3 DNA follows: TGTGCCAGCAGCTTAGTTGGGGGCCGGGGAGAGACCCAGTACTTC. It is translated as CASSLVGGRGETQYF.